This T cell receptor beta chain was captured in a study of T cells in Graves' hyperthyroidism and ophthalmopathy. This clonotype was observed at least ten times. Amplified TCR beta CDR3 regions derived from RNA transcripts. A first-round RT-PCR of the TCR CDR3 used the HTBI primer set. One entry per CDR3 protein, called by TCRdb with MiXCR from the multiplex PCR reads. The sample records some 250,000 distinct CDR3 sequences, about 14% being singletons. Diagnosis of hyperthyroidism was new in patients aged 18 to 65, and its duration was under 2 months. The diagnoses drew upon clinical symptoms, serum thyroxine and TRAb, thyroid ultrasound and orbital computed tomography. CDR3 length: 16 amino acids. The ends were cut back, 6 bases at V and 0 bases at J, with 15 bases in the middle. Per germline, CDR1 MNHEY and CDR2 SMNVEV (reference sequence).

V and J are TRBV27 and TRBJ2-1; D unclear. The receptor was isolated from a woman in her thirties or forties with Graves' hyperthyroidism that later progressed to Graves' ophthalmopathy. Source material: blood. For the CDR3, the DNA is TGTGCCAGCAGCCGACCTCCATCCTACTCCTACAATGAGCAGTTCTTC. Protein sequence: CASSRPPSYSYNEQFF.